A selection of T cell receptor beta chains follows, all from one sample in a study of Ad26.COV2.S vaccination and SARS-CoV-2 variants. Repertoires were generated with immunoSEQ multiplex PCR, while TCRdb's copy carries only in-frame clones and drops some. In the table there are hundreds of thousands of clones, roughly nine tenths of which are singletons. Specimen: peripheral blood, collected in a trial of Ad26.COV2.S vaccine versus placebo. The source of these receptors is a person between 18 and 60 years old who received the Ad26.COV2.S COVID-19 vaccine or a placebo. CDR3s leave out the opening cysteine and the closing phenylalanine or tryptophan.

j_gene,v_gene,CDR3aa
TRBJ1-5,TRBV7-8,ASSETGVGNQPQH
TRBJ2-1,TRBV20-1,SARDLERQF
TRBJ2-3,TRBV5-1,ASSSGLYTQY
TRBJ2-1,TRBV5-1,ASSAGMGQNYNEQF
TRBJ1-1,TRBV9,ASSQQGDTEAF
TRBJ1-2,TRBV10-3,AISESTGTNYGYT
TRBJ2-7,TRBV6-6,ASAGKSYEQY
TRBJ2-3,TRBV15,ATSSKTSEADTQY
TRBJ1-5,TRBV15,ATSRDAGRSTQH
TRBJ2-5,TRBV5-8,ASSLAPAGTPQETQY
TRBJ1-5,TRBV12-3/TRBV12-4,ASGDNQPQH
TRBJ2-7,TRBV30,AWTGGSRNEQY
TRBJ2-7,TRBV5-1,ASSLVRGLDTGRISYEQY
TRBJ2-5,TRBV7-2,ASSLGAGGRTETQY
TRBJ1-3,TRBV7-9,ASSLGTGGSGNTIY
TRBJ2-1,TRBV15,ATSRGLAGVNEQF
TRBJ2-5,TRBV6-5,ASSWLREGRETQY
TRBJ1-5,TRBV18,ASSATGTGNQPQH
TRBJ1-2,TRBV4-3,ASSQEIGRYGYT
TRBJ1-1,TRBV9,ASSVGVDRGGRWVTESF
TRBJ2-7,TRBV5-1,ASSFLSGAPYEQY
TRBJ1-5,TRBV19,ASSGGGSQPQH
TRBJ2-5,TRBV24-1,ATSEAGQGVGETQY
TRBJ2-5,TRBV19,ASSMGGLSGRKTQY
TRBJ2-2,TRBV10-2,ASSGAGPNTGELF
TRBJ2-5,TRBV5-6,ASSYATGGAGGETQY
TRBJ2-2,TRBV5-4,ASSLSIGTGELF
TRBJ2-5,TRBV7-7,ASSLWGSETQY
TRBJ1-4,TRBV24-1,ATSDPGQGALENEKLF
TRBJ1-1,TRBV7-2,ASSLGSRNTEAF
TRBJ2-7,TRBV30,AWSVYRGSSYEQY
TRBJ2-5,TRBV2,ASSPWGGETQY
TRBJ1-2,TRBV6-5,ASRHRGFGYGYT
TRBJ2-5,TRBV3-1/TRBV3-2,ASSLSGGRETQY
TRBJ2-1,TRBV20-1,SARQGGEQF